Reported below is one T cell receptor (beta chain). Going by frequency alone, this clone is medium-sized (0.01 to 0.1%); a count is unavailable. It lacks a known antigen. The read gets to within 3 residues of the CDR3 end, and the germline J gene fills in the rest. Genomic DNA was extracted from sorted cells with the QIAGEN DNeasy Blood and Tissue Kit for TCRbeta CDR3 sequencing. High-throughput TCRbeta CDR3 sequencing was carried out commercially through immunoSEQ, with PCR amplification with bias correction and internal controls included. The paper's processing steps were these. Unique productive TCRbeta sequences were defined by CDR3 nucleotide sequence where primers matched, and otherwise by CDR3 amino acid sequence together with Vbeta and Jbeta genes. To correct for sorting error, sequences found in more than one sorted population at a frequency ratio of 2:1 or less were discarded, and the remaining shared sequences were assigned to the population with the higher frequency. Donor-reactive sequences were defined as at least 5-fold expanded in CFSE-low cells versus unstimulated cells, with frequency of at least 0.01% in CFSE-low cells. Jensen-Shannon divergence calculated on the top 100 TCRbeta sequences ranked by frequency was used to measure repertoire divergence. For samples with multiple sequencing runs, sorting error was corrected separately for each run before the runs were pooled. TCRdb stores this immuneACCESS table with in-frame sequences only. Part of the clones is absent; in the studies checked, under half of the shortfall reflects unresolved V genes, and no reason is known for the rest. Clonal size and the V and J genes are those of that table, whereas D and trimming came from the DNA. The table kept for this sample lists around 15,000 clones. 3.5% of the sample is held by the ten biggest clonotypes.

V is cut back by 4 bases and J by 1 base, with 2 bases in the junction unmatched. From a lookup of the germline V gene, CDR1 and CDR2 are SQVTM and ANQGSEA. The CDR3 runs 13 amino acids, cysteine and phenylalanine included. The DNA has 30 bases, all within the CDR3, and is read from base 1. The data originate from a study of Tregs in tolerant kidney transplant recipients (dated by TCRdb to the late 2010s). Background for the entire study: TCRbeta sequencing was used in the study to identify donor-specific regulatory T cells before combined kidney and bone marrow transplantation, and the identified cells were then tracked after transplant.

The paper as a whole reports these results and caveats: Biological reproducibility was not directly assessed, although technical replication error appeared to be minimal. The study was limited by small patient numbers, and the findings need validation in larger populations and under other immunosuppression protocols. Because the PCR primers were changed over time for some patients, nucleotide-level comparison could not be performed across the samples from those patients. In tolerant patients, donor-specific Tregs expanded more than Tregs overall, which suggests antigen-driven rather than nonspecific expansion. Expanding Tregs with activated donor B cells appeared to identify the most biologically relevant and donor-specific TCRbeta repertoire.

The transplants used related donors with nonmyeloablative bone marrow transplantation, and mixed chimerism in the human trials was transient. Thawed PBMCs were FACS-sorted into unstimulated Tregs (CD4+CD25+CD127-), CD4+ non-Tregs (CD4+CD25-), CD4 cells and CD8 cells. Patients were several combined kidney and bone marrow transplant recipients from the ITN036ST trial, and only these trial subjects had samples available. Healthy control blood was separated into PBMCs by Ficoll density gradient and cryopreserved, and patient PBMCs were collected both before and after transplant. The chain is made from TRBV29-1 and TRBJ1-1; TRBD1 matches 8 bases in the middle. The clonotype was recovered from a human patient who received a combined kidney and bone marrow transplant. After a transplant, some T cells may be of graft donor origin. Here the sequenced sample was CD4+ T cells from blood (PBMCs), taken 12 months after the transplant. CDR3 bases read: TGCAGCGTTGTGGGGACAGGGAACACTGAA. This codes for CSVVGTGNTE. The CDR3 as a whole reads CSVVGTGNTEAFF.